This TCR beta chain is drawn from a study of T cells in Graves' hyperthyroidism and ophthalmopathy (dated by TCRdb to the late 2010s). With regard to the full study: To identify distinguishing TCR V-J signatures, a discovery cohort of about 95 patients was used, comprising under 45 with Graves' ophthalmopathy and 57 with stable Graves' hyperthyroidism. Following sampling, methimazole starting at 30 mg daily was given to hyperthyroidism patients, and high-dose intravenous methylprednisolone was given to ophthalmopathy patients. Whether ophthalmopathy could be predicted prospectively was tested in an independent validation cohort made up of 18 hyperthyroidism patients plus 17 patients who later progressed to ophthalmopathy. Thyroid tissue and blood T-cell repertoires from more than 5 Graves' hyperthyroidism patients were also compared in the study. According to the paper, TCR Vbeta CDR3 sequencing was carried out on about 140 peripheral blood samples, which came from more than 40 ophthalmopathy, around 74 hyperthyroidism and some 17 progressor patients. For training and testing, the approximately 92 patients in the discovery cohort were randomly divided in a 7:3 ratio.

TCR beta CDR3 regions were amplified from RNA transcripts. The TCR CDR3 was subjected to a first round of RT-PCR using the HTBI primer set and the Qiagen OneStep RT-PCR kit. The libraries were constructed in a second round of multiplex PCR and then size-selected and purified. Paired-end sequencing of the libraries was performed with 100 bp reads on an Illumina HiSeq2000. The original methods were these. SOAPnuke was used to process the raw data, throwing out any read that contained adapters or uncalled bases, had a mean Phred below 15, or lacked an exact constant-primer or identifier match. High-quality paired reads were merged using COPE v1.2.5, and each unique nucleotide sequence was defined as a clonotype. MiTCR v1.1 was used to align clonotypes to the IMGT TRBV, TRBD and TRBJ reference segments. The analysis included only V-J combinations with a frequency above 0.0001, which together covered around 99% of the repertoires. A TCS score was defined as the ratio of F50 (clonal expansion) to E x V (chaos), with BLOSUM62-based TCRdist applied between CDR3 peptides within each V-J. Welch's t-statistics and random forest reduced 514 V-J features to about 13, which were used in a naive Bayes classifier (R e1071). TCRdb reran the public reads through fastp at Q25 and MiXCR, keeping productive beta chains. One record per CDR3 amino acid sequence lists the most common genes and DNA. These V and J calls are TCRdb output, not the study's own analysis. The sample table records just over 550,000 distinct CDR3 sequences; about 45% of these occur just once. Together, the top ten hold approximately 8.2% of the sample.

V is clipped by 4 bases and J by 0 bases, and the sequence between their germline boundaries is 15 bases long. From cysteine to phenylalanine, the CDR3 is 16 amino acids long. Only the CDR3 DNA is retained, 48 bases long and in frame from the first base. CDR1 and CDR2, looked up from the germline V gene, are SGHRS and YFSETQ. This clonotype appeared a single time. Its specific antigen is unknown. Per-nucleotide qualities are absent, and no much larger clonotype sits a single base away. Single-read evidence is weak. Stable Graves' hyperthyroidism was defined as the absence of progression to ophthalmopathy over 18 months of follow-up. Hyperthyroidism patients were newly diagnosed, had a disease duration of under 2 months, and were aged 18 to 65 years. Any patient with an uncontrolled infection, another autoimmune disease, pregnancy or lactation was excluded. Diagnoses were established on the basis of clinical symptoms, serum thyroxine and TRAb, thyroid ultrasound, and orbital computed tomography. Total RNA was extracted with Trizol reagent, and quality was checked on an Agilent 2100 Bioanalyzer.

The paper as a whole reports these results and caveats: Most expanded thyroid clonotypes (frequency above 0.001) were also detected in blood, suggesting blood repertoires may reflect thyroid immune responses. No statistical method was used to fix the sample size in advance, and group allocation was not hidden from the investigators. In validation, progression to ophthalmopathy was predicted by the model with around 71% sensitivity and approximately 78% specificity, a median of 6.5 months before onset. In cross-validation, a model built on a 13 V-J signature told ophthalmopathy apart from stable hyperthyroidism with 87.88% sensitivity and about 81% specificity, and in testing the same model reached 80%/75%.

The specimen was peripheral blood or thyroid tissue (not recorded which). The receptor was derived from a woman aged 18-29 years with Graves' hyperthyroidism. Donor details come from another sample of the same person, matched by shared clones. The rearranged chain carries TRBV5-1 and TRBJ2-3, with the D gene not clear enough to name. The DNA sequence is TGCGCCAGCAGCCACGTAGGACGGGCTAGCACAGATACGCAGTATTTT. Its protein reads: CASSHVGRASTDTQYF. Where the CDR3 stops, the reference TRBV5-1 and TRBJ2-3 genes take over; the full variable domain is KAGVTQTPRYLIKTRGQQVTLSCSPISGHRSVSWYQQTPGQGLQFLFEYFSETQRNKGNFPGRFSGRQFSNSRSEMNVSTLELGDSALYLCASSHVGRASTDTQYFGPGTRLTVL.